A selection of T cell receptor beta chains follows, all from one sample in a study of T cells expressing NK-cell markers. Reanalyzing the 5' RACE reads, TCRdb keeps one entry per CDR3 protein, without DNA. The repertoire table contains 300,000 or so distinct CDR3 sequences. Sequencing was performed on blood T cells: a sorted CD56 or NKG2C T cell subset, CD4+ or CD8+ T cells, or bulk PBMC T cells (not recorded which). These receptors originate from a woman between 18 and 70 years old in good health. Each CDR3 is given with its conserved first and last residue.

J gene,V gene,CDR3 protein
TRBJ2-3,TRBV12-3/TRBV12-4,CASSWFGTSTDTQYF
TRBJ1-5,TRBV12-3/TRBV12-4,CASSTQGSGQPQHF
TRBJ1-1,TRBV18,CASSPPPGDTEAFF
TRBJ2-7,TRBV15,CATSKRPTSSYEQYF
TRBJ2-7,TRBV7-2,CASSPRGGAMYEQYF
TRBJ2-2,TRBV20-1,CSAPRQGNTGELFF
TRBJ2-3,TRBV11-2,CASSLGGGTDTQYF
TRBJ1-1,TRBV15,CATSSGMNTEAFF
TRBJ2-3,TRBV20-1,CSARGEGNPDTQYF
TRBJ2-3,TRBV12-3/TRBV12-4,CASSFASTTDTQYF
TRBJ1-4,TRBV20-1,CSASFDSGRPTNEKLFF
TRBJ2-7,TRBV5-6,CASSSGTGIYEQYF
TRBJ1-2,TRBV5-8,CASSLDFNYGYTF
TRBJ2-3,TRBV28,CASSFPRTSGSADTQYF
TRBJ1-1,TRBV20-1,CSASRDRGNTEAFF
TRBJ2-2,TRBV30,CAWDPGQGVGELFF
TRBJ2-7,TRBV29-1,CSVDYGTGAFQYF
TRBJ1-2,TRBV6-5,CASSSGTLYGYTF
TRBJ2-3,TRBV4-3,CASSQGNWDTQYF
TRBJ1-1,TRBV4-2,CASSREEGNTEAFF
TRBJ1-6,TRBV20-1,CSARTDSNSPLHF
TRBJ1-1,TRBV6-5,CASSYGDKTEAFF
TRBJ1-1,TRBV6-6,CASSLAMNTEAFF
TRBJ2-2,TRBV27,CASSGDSRVTGELFF
TRBJ2-7,TRBV5-1,CASSLGSGNYEQYF
TRBJ2-5,TRBV12-3/TRBV12-4,CASSWTGYQETQYF
TRBJ2-1,TRBV5-6,CASSGGPRGGVEQFF
TRBJ1-2,TRBV7-2,CASSRDLQPYTF
TRBJ1-4,TRBV4-2,CASSQRAGEDGEKLFF
TRBJ2-5,TRBV4-3,CASSQDSSRGETQYF
TRBJ2-2,TRBV12-3/TRBV12-4,CASNRLFTGELFF
TRBJ2-5,TRBV3-1,CASSRTSGEYQETQYF
TRBJ2-7,TRBV7-2,CASSFRQYYEQYF
TRBJ2-5,TRBV6-2/TRBV6-3,CASRDGGSQKTQYF
TRBJ2-1,TRBV4-2,CASSQGFVSYNEQFF
TRBJ2-3,TRBV6-5,CASSYVRSSTDTQYF
TRBJ2-5,TRBV5-1,CASRPGTGSQETQYF
TRBJ1-2,TRBV29-1,CSVEDLEGTYGYTF
TRBJ2-1,TRBV7-2,CASSLESGRAYNEQFF
TRBJ2-2,TRBV5-6,CASSPLTGVNTGELFF
TRBJ1-1,TRBV11-2,CASSLDPTVNTEAFF
TRBJ2-3,TRBV15,CATSRPGSTDTQYF
TRBJ2-7,TRBV29-1,CSVATSGSGDEQYF
TRBJ2-3,TRBV29-1,CSVLTDISDTQYF
TRBJ2-2,TRBV7-2,CASSPSGTRVTGELFF
TRBJ2-7,TRBV18,CASSQLAPPYEQYF
TRBJ2-4,TRBV2,CASSSGQGANIQYF
TRBJ2-3,TRBV6-2/TRBV6-3,CASRPQTRDTQYF